What follows is one TCR beta chain and its context. The antigen is undetermined. After removal of 2 bases from V and 7 bases from J, the junction contained 6 bases not matched to a gene. Germline CDR1 is WSHSY and CDR2 is SAAADI. This CDR3 is 15 amino acids long. The entry originates in a study of shared clonotypes between healthy human individuals. Study background: Per donor, three plates held CD4 naive cells, three held CD4 memory, two held CD8 naive and one held CD8 memory.

Study results and caveats: The four-donor shared clonotypes exceeded non-shared clonotypes in generation probability, with non-shared ones scoring lower.

The table came from immunoSEQ multiplex PCR; TCRdb's copy has only in-frame clones and leaves some out. The sample comprises millions of clones, around 94% of which are singletons, and 0.14% rests with the top ten. The clonotype was recovered from a man between 18 and 35 years old in good health. The source material was naive CD4+ T cells sorted from blood. The sample's subset: CD45RA+ positively selected. This rearrangement joins TRBV10-2 to TRBJ2-2; TRBD1 matches at 8 bases. CDR3 in DNA: TGCGCCAGCAGTGAGCCTGCACAGGGGGTCGGGGAGCTGTTTTTT. It is translated as CASSEPAQGVGELFF.